This TCR beta chain was recorded in a study of blood T cell repertoires in COVID-19. As for the study in general: Some COVID-19 samples were acute and others convalescent; all came from the United States, Italy and Spain. T cells, B-cell-depleted T cells, or PBMCs provided the cDNA or gDNA that served as material.

The CDR3 sequence is 17 residues long. The germline V gene encodes CDR1 ENHRY and CDR2 SYGVKD. The V gene end was trimmed by 5 bases and the J gene end by 9 bases; junction bases not matched to a gene: 18. The sample holds one count of this clone. Original processing methods: Amplification from reference gene primers served as the basis for estimated nucleated cell counts. Clones were sequenced by immunoSEQ multiplex PCR, and TCRdb holds only the in-frame ones, with some missing. V, J and clone size were drawn from that table, and D and trimming were deduced from the DNA. The sample has around 88,000 clones; roughly 80% are singletons.

The sequencing sample was made of peripheral blood. The gene calls are TRBV10-3 and TRBJ2-2, with 7 nucleotides matching TRBD2. This TCR was recovered from a man between 60 and 70 years old with acute or convalescent COVID-19. CDR3: CAISFRGKAGPPRELFF. The CDR3 DNA follows: TGTGCCATCAGTTTTAGGGGAAAAGCGGGGCCTCCCCGGGAGCTGTTTTTT.